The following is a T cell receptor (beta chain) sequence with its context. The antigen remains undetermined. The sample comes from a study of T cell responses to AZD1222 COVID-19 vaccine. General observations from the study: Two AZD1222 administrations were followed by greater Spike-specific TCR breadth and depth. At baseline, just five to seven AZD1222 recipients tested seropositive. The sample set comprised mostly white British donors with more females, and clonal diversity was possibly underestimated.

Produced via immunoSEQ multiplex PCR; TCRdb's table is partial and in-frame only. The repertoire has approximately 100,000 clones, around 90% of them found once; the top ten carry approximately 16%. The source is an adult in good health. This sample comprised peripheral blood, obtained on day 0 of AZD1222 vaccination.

The CDR3 protein is CATSRDTGNWPHEQYF. CDR3 DNA sequence: TGTGCCACCAGCAGAGATACGGGAAATTGGCCCCACGAGCAGTACTTC. The chain has TRBV15 and TRBJ2-7; D possibly corresponds to TRBD2 (5 bases). The CDR3 totals 16 residues. Per germline, CDR1 LNHNV and CDR2 YYDKDF (reference sequence). V was clipped by 0 bases and J by 5 bases, with 17 bases between them.